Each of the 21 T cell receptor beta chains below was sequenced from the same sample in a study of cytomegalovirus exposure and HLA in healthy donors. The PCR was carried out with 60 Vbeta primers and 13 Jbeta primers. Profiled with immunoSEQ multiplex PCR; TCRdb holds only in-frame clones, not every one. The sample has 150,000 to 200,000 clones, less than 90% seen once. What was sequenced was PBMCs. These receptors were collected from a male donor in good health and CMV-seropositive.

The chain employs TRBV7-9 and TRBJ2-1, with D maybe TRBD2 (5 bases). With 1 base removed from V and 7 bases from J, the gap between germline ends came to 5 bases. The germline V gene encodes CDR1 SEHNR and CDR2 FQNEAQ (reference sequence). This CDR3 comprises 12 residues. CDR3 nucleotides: TGTGCCAGCAGCTTAGGGGAGAATGAGCAGTTCTTC. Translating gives CASSLGENEQFF.

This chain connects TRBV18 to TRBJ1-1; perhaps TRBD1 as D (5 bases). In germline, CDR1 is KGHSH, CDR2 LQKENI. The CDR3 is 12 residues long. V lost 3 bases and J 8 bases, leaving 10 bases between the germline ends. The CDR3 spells CASSPQGYEAFF. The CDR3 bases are TGTGCCAGCTCACCCCAGGGATACGAAGCTTTCTTT.

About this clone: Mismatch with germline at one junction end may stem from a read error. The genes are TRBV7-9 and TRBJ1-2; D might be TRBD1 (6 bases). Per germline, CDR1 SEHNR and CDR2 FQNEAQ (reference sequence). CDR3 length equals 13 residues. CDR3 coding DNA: TGTTCCAGCAGCTTGGACAGATCCTATGGCTACACCTTC. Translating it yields CSSSLDRSYGYTF.

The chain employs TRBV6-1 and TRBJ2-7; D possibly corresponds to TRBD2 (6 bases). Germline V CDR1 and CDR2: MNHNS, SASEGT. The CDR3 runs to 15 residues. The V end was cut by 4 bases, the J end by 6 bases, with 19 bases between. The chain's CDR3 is CASSAVGGGAAEQYF. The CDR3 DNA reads TGTGCCAGCAGTGCGGTCGGGGGTGGGGCGGCCGAGCAGTACTTC.

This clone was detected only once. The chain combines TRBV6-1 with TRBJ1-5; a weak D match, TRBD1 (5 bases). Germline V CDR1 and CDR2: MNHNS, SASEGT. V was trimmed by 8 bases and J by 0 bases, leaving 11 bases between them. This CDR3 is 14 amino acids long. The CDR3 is CASLGGDSNQPQHF. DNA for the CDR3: TGTGCCAGCCTTGGAGGGGATAGCAATCAGCCCCAGCATTTT.

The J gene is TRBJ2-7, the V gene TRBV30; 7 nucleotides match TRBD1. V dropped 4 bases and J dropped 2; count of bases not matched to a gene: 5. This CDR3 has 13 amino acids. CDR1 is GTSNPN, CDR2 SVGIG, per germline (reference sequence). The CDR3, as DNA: TGTGCCTGGAAGGGGGCTATTACCTACGAGCAGTACTTC. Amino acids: CAWKGAITYEQYF.

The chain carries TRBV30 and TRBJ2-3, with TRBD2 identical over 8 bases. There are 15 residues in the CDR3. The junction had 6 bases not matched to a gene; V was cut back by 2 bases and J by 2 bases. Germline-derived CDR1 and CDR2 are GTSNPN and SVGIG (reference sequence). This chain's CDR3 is CAWSSLAGSTDTQYF. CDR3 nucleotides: TGTGCCTGGAGTTCCTTAGCGGGGTCCACAGATACGCAGTATTTT. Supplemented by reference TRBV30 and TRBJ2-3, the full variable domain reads SQTIHQWPATLVQPVGSPLSLECTVEGTSNPNLYWYRQAAGRGLQLLFYSVGIGQISSEVPQNLSASRPQDRQFILSSKKLLLSDSGFYLCAWSSLAGSTDTQYFGPGTRLTVL.

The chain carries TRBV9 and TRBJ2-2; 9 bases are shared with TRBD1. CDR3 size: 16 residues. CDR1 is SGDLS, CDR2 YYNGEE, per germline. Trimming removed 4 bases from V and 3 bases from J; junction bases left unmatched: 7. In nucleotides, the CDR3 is TGTGCCAGCAGCACCCGGACAGGGGAGGACACCGGGGAGCTGTTTTTT. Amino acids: CASSTRTGEDTGELFF.

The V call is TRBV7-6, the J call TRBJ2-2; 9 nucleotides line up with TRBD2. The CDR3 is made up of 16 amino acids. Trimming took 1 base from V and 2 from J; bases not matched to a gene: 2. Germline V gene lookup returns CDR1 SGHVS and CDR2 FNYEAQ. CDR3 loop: CASSLGAGGNTGELFF. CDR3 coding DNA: TGTGCCAGCAGCTTAGGAGCGGGAGGAAACACCGGGGAGCTGTTTTTT. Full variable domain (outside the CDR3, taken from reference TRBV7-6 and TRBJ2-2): GAGVSQSPRYKVTKRGQDVALRCDPISGHVSLYWYRQALGQGPEFLTYFNYEAQQDKSGLPNDRFSAERPEGSISTLTIQRTEQRDSAMYRCASSLGAGGNTGELFFGEGSRLTVL.

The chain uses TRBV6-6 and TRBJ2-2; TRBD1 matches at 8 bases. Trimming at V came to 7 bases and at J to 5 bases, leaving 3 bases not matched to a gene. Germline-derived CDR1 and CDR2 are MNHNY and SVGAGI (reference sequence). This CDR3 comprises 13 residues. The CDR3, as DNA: TGTGCCAGCACCGGACAGGGAACCGGGGAGCTGTTTTTT. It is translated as CASTGQGTGELFF.

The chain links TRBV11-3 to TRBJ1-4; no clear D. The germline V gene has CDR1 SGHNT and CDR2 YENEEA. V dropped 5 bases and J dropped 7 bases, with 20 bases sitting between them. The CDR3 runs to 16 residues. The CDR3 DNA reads TGTGCCAGCAGCCCACAACTTACGGGGTCGGGTGAAAAACTGTTTTTT. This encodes CASSPQLTGSGEKLFF.

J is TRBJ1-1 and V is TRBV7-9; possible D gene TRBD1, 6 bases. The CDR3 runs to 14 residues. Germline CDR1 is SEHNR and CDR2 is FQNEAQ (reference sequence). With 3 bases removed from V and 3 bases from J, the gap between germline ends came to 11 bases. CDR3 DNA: TGTGCCAGCAGCTTGCGGGGGCGTGACACTGAAGCTTTCTTT. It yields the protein CASSLRGRDTEAFF.

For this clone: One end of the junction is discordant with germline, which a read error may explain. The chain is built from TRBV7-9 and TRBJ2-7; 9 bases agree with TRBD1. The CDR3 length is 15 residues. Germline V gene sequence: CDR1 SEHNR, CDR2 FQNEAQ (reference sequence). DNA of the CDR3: TGTGCCAGCAGCCCCAGGGGACAGGGTTCCTACGGGCAGTACTTC. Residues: CASSPRGQGSYGQYF. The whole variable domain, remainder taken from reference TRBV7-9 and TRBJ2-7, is DTGVSQNPRHKITKRGQNVTFRCDPISEHNRLYWYRQTLGQGPEFLTYFQNEAQLEKSRLLSDRFSAERPKGSFSTLEIQRTEQGDSAMYLCASSPRGQGSYGQYFGPGTRLTVT.

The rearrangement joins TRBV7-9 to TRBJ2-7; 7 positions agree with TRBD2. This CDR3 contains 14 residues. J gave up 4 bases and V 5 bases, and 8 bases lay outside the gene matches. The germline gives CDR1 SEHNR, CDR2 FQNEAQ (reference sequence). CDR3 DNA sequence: TGTGCCAGCAGCAACAGCGGGAAGTTGTACGAGCAGTACTTC. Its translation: CASSNSGKLYEQYF. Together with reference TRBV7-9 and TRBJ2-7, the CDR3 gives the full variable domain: DTGVSQNPRHKITKRGQNVTFRCDPISEHNRLYWYRQTLGQGPEFLTYFQNEAQLEKSRLLSDRFSAERPKGSFSTLEIQRTEQGDSAMYLCASSNSGKLYEQYFGPGTRLTVT.

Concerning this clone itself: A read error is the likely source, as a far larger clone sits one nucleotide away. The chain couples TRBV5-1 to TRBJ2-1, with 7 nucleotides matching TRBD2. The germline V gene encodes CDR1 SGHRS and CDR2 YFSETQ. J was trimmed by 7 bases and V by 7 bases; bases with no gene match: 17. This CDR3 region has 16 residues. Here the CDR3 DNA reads TGCGCCAGCCTACCTCTTCGGACTAGTCTTGGAAATGAGCAGTTCTTC. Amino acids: CASLPLRTSLGNEQFF.

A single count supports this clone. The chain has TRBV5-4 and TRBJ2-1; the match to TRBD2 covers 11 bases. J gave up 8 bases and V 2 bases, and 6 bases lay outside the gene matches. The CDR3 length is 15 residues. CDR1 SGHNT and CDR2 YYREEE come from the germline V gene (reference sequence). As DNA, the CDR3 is TGTGCCAGCAGCTTCCGACTAGCGGGGTCCGATGAGCAGTTCTTC. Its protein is CASSFRLAGSDEQFF.

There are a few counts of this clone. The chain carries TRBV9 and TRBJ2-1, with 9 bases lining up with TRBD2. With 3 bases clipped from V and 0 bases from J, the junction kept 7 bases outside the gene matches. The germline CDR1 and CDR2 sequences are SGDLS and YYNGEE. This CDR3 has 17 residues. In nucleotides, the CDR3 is TGTGCCAGCAGCGAGGCTAGCGGGAAGAGCTCCTACAATGAGCAGTTCTTC. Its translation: CASSEASGKSSYNEQFF. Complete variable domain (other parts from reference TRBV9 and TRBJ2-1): DSGVTQTPKHLITATGQRVTLRCSPRSGDLSVYWYQQSLDQGLQFLIQYYNGEERAKGNILERFSAQQFPDLHSELNLSSLELGDSALYFCASSEASGKSSYNEQFFGPGTRLTVL.

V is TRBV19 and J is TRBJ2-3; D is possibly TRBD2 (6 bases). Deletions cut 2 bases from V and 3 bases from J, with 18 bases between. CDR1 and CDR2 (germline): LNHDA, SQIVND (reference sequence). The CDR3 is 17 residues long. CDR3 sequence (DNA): TGTGCCAGTAGTATAAAGGTGCGGGCCGCGGGGACAGATACGCAGTATTTT. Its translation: CASSIKVRAAGTDTQYF.

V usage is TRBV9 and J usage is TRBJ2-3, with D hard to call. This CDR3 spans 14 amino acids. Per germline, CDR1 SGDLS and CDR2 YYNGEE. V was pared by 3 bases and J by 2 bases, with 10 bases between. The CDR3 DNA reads TGTGCCAGCAGCGGGCTTGGTTTCACAGATACGCAGTATTTT. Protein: CASSGLGFTDTQYF.

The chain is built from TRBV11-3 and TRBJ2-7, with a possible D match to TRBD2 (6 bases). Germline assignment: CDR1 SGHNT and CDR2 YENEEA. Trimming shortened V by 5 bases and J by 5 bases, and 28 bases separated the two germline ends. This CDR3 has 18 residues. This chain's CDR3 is CASSTRLLMGPGRDEQYF. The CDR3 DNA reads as TGTGCCAGCAGCACTAGACTGCTTATGGGCCCCGGGAGAGACGAGCAGTACTTC. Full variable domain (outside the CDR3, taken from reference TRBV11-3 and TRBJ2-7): EAGVVQSPRYKIIEKKQPVAFWCNPISGHNTLYWYLQNLGQGPELLIRYENEEAVDDSQLPKDRFSAERLKGVDSTLKIQPAELGDSAVYLCASSTRLLMGPGRDEQYFGPGTRLTVT.

The CDR3 sequence: CASSISGFGNTIYF. In DNA, the CDR3 is TGTGCCAGTAGTATATCAGGATTTGGAAACACCATATATTTT. This sequence joins TRBV19 and TRBJ1-3; D is unclear. V lost 2 bases to trimming and J lost 3 bases, with 8 bases between them. This CDR3 region has 14 residues. The germline CDR1 and CDR2 sequences are LNHDA and SQIVND (reference sequence).